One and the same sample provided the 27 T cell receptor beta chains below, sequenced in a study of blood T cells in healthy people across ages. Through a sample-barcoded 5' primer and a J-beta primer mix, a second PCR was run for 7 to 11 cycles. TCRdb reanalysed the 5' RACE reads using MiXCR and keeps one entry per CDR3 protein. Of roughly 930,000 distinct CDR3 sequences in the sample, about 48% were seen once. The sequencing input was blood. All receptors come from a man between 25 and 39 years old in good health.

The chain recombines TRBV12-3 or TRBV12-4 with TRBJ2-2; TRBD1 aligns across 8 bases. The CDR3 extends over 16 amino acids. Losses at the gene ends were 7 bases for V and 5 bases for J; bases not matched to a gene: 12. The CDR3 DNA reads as TGTGCCAGCATGTCTCAGGGGGCAATGCGAACCGGGGAGCTGTTTTTT. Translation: CASMSQGAMRTGELFF.

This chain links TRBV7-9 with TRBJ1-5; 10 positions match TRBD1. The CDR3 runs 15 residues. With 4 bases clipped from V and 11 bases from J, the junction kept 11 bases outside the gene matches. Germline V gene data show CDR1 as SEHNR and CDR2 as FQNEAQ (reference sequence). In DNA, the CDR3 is TGTGCCAGCAGCTATCAGACAGGGGGCGAAGTGGCCCAGCATTTT. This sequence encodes CASSYQTGGEVAQHF.

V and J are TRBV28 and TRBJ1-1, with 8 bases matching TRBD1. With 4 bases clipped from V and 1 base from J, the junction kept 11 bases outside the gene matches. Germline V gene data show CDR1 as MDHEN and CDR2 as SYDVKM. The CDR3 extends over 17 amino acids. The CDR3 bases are TGTGCCAGCAGTTCGGCGGACAGGGCAGTGACGAACACTGAAGCTTTCTTT. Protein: CASSSADRAVTNTEAFF.

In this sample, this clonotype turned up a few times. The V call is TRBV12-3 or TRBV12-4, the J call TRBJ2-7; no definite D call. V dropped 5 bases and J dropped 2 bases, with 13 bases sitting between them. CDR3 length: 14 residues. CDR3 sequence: CASSPGLRPYEQYF. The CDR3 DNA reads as TGTGCCAGCAGTCCTGGGCTGCGTCCCTACGAGCAGTACTTC.

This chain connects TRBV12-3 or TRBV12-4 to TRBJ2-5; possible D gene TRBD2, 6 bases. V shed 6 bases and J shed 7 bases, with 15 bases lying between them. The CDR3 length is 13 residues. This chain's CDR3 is CASRWGDQGTQYF. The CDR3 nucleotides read TGTGCCAGCAGGTGGGGGGACCAGGGGACCCAGTACTTC.

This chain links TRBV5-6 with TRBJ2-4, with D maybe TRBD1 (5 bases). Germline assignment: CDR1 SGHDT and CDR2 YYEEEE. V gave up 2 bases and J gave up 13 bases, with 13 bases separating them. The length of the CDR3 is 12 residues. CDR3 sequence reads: CASSLITGEQYF. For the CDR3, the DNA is TGTGCCAGCAGCTTAATTACAGGAGAGCAGTACTTC.

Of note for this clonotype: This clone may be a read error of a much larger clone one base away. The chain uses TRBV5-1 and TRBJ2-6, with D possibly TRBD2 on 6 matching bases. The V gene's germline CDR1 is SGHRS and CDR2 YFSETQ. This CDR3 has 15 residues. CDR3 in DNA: TGCGCCAGCAGCCGTGGGGACTCTGGGACCAACGTCCTGACTTTC. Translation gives CASSRGDSGTNVLTF.

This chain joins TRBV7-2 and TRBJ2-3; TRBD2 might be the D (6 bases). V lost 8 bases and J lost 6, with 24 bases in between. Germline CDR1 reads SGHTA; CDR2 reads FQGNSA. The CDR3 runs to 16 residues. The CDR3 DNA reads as TGTGCCAGCCATCGGGGAGGAGCCAGGTTCGACGATACGCAGTATTTT. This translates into CASHRGGARFDDTQYF.

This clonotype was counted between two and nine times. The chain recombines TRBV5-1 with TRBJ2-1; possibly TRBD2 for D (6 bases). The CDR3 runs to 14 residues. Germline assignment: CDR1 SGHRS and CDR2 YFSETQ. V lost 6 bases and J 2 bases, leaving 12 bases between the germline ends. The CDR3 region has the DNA TGCGCCAGCAACGACGGGGGACCCTACAATGAGCAGTTCTTC. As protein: CASNDGGPYNEQFF.

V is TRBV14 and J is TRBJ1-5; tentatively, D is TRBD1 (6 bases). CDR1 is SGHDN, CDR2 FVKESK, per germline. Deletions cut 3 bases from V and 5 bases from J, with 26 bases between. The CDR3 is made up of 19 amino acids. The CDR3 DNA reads TGTGCCAGCAGCCACTCCTGGCCCCTGTTGGGGGCGGGGGATCAGCCCCAGCATTTT. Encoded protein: CASSHSWPLLGAGDQPQHF.

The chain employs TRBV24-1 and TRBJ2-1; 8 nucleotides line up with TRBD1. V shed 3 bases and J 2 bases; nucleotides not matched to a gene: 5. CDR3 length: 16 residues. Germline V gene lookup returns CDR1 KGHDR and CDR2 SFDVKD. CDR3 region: CATSDLRQGPYNEQFF. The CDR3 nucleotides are TGTGCCACCAGTGATCTACGACAGGGGCCCTACAATGAGCAGTTCTTC.

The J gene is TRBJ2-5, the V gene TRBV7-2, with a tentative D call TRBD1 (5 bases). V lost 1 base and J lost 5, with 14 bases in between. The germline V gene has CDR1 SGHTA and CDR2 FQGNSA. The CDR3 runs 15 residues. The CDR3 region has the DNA TGTGCCAGCAGCTTAGATCCAGGGTCTATGGAGACCCAGTACTTC. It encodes CASSLDPGSMETQYF.

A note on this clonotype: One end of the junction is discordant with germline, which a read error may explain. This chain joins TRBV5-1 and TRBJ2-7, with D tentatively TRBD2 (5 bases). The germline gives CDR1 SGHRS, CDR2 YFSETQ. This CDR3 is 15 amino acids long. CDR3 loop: CTSSLEEAPLYEQYF. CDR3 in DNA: TGCACCAGCAGCTTGGAGGAGGCCCCTCTCTACGAGCAGTACTTC.

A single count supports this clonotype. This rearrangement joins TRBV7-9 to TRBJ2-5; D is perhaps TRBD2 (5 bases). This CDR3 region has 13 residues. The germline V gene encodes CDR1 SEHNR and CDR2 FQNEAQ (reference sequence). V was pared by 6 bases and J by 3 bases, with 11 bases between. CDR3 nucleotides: TGTGCCAGCAGGCTCGGACTGGAAGAGACCCAGTACTTC. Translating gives CASRLGLEETQYF. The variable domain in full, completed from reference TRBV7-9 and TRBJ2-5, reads DTGVSQNPRHKITKRGQNVTFRCDPISEHNRLYWYRQTLGQGPEFLTYFQNEAQLEKSRLLSDRFSAERPKGSFSTLEIQRTEQGDSAMYLCASRLGLEETQYFGPGTRLLVL.

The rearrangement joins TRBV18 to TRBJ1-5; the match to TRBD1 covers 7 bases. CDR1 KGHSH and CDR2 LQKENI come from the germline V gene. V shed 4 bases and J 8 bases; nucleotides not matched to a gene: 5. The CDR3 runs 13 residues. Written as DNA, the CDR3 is TGTGCCAGCTCACAGGGACAGATAGAGCCCCAGCATTTT. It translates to CASSQGQIEPQHF.

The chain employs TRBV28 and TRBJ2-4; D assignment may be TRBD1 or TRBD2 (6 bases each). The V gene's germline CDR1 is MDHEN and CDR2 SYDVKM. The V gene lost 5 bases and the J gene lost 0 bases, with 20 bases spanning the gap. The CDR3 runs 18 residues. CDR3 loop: CASSPSEGGGLAKNIQYF. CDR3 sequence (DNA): TGTGCCAGCAGTCCCTCTGAGGGGGGCGGTCTAGCCAAAAACATTCAGTACTTC.

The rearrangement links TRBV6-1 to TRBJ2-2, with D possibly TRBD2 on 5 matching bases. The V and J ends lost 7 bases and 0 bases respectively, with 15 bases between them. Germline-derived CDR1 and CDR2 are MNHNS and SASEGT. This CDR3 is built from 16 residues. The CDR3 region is CASTPGGTANTGELFF. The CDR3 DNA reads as TGTGCCAGCACCCCAGGAGGCACAGCGAACACCGGGGAGCTGTTTTTT.

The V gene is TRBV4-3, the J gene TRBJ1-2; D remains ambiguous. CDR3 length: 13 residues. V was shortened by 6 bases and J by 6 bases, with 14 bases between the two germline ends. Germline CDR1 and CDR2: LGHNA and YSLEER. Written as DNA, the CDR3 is TGCGCCAGCAGGGGAGGAATAAAGGATGGCTACACCTTC. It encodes CASRGGIKDGYTF.

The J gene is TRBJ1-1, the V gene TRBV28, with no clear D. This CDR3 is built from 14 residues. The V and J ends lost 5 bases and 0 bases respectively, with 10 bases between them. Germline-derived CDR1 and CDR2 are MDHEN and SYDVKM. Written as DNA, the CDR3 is TGTGCCAGCAGTCCCCATGCGATGAACACTGAAGCTTTCTTT. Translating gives CASSPHAMNTEAFF.

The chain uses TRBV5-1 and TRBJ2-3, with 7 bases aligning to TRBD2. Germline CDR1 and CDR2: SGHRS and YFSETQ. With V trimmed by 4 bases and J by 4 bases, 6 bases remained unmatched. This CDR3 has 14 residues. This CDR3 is CASSAGDLADTQYF. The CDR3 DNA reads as TGCGCCAGCAGCGCGGGAGACCTCGCAGATACGCAGTATTTT.

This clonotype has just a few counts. CDR3 sequence (DNA): TGTGCCAGCACTAATAGGGGTAATCAGCCCCAGCATTTT. Protein: CASTNRGNQPQHF. The chain joins TRBV6-6 to TRBJ1-5, with D possibly matching TRBD1 (5 bases). Germline V gives CDR1 MNHNY, CDR2 SVGAGI (reference sequence). Trimming took 7 bases from V and 4 from J, leaving 11 bases between them. This CDR3 comprises 13 residues.

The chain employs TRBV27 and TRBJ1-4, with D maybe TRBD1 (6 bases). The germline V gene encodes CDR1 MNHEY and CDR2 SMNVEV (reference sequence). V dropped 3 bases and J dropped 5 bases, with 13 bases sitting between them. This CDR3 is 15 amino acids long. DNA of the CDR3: TGTGCCAGCAGTTTCTCCGGGACAAACAATGAAAAACTGTTTTTT. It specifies CASSFSGTNNEKLFF.

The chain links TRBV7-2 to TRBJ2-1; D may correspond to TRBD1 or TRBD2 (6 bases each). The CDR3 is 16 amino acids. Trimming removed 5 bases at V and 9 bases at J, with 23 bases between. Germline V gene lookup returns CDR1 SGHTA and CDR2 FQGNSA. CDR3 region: CASSLVRGPLRAEQFF. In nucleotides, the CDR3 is TGTGCCAGCAGCCTAGTCCGGGGGCCCCTGCGGGCTGAGCAGTTCTTC.

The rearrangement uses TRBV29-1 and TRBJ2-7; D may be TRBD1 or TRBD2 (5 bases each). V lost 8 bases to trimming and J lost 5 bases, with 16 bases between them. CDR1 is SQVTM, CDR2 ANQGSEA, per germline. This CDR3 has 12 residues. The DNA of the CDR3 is TGCAGCCTGAGGGACGGTGACCACGAGCAGTACTTC. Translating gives CSLRDGDHEQYF.

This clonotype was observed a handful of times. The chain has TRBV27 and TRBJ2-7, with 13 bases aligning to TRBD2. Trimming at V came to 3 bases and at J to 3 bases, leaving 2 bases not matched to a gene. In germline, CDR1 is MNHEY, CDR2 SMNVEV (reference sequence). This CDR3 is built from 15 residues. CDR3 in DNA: TGTGCCAGCAGTTTGGGACTAGCGGGGATCTACGAGCAGTACTTC. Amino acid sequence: CASSLGLAGIYEQYF.

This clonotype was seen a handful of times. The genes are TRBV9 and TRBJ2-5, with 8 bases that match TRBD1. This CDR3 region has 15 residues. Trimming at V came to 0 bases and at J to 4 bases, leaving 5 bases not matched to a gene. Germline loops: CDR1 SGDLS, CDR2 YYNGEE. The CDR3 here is CASSVGQGIAETQYF. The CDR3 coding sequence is TGTGCCAGCAGCGTAGGACAGGGGATTGCAGAGACCCAGTACTTC.

In DNA form, the CDR3 reads TGTGCCACCAGTTTCAGCGGGGGGGCCAATGACAATGAGCAGTTCTTC. As protein: CATSFSGGANDNEQFF. The chain recombines TRBV24-1 with TRBJ2-1, with TRBD2 identical over 10 bases. V dropped 6 bases and J dropped 5; count of bases not matched to a gene: 9. The germline V gene encodes CDR1 KGHDR and CDR2 SFDVKD. This CDR3 has 16 residues.